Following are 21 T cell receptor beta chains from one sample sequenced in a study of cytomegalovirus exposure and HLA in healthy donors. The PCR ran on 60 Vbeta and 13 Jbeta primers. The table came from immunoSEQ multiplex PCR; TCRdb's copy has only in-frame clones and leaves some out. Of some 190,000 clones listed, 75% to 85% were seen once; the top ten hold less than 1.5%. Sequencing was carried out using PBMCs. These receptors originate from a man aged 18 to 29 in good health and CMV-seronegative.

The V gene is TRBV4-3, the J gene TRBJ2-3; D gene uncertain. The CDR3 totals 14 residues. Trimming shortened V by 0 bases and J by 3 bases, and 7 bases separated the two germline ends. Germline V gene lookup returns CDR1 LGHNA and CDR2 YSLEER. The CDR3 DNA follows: TGCGCCAGCAGCCAAGACGGAGCGACAGATACGCAGTATTTT. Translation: CASSQDGATDTQYF.

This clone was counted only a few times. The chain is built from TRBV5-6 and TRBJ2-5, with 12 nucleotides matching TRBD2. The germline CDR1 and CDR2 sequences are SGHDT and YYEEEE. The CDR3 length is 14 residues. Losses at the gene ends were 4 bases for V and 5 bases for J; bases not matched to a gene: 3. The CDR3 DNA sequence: TGTGCCAGCAGCCCTGGGACTAGCGGGGAGACCCAGTACTTC. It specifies CASSPGTSGETQYF.

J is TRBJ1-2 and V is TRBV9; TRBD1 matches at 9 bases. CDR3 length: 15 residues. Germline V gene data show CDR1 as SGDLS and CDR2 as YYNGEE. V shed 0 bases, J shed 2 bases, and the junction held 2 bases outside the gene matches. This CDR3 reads CASSVAGTGNYGYTF. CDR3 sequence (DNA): TGTGCCAGCAGCGTAGCAGGGACAGGGAACTATGGCTACACCTTC.

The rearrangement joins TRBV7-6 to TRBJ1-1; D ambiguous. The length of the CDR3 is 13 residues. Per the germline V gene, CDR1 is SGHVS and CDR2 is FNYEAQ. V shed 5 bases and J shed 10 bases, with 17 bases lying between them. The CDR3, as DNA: TGTGCCAGCAGCCCCGCGCCGTCTATAGTAGCTTTCTTT. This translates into CASSPAPSIVAFF.

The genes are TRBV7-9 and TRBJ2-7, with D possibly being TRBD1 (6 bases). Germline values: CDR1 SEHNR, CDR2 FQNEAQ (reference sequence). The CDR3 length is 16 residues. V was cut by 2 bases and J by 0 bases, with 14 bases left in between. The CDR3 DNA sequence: TGTGCCAGCAGCTTAAGTTTGACAGGACGCTCCTACGAGCAGTACTTC. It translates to CASSLSLTGRSYEQYF.

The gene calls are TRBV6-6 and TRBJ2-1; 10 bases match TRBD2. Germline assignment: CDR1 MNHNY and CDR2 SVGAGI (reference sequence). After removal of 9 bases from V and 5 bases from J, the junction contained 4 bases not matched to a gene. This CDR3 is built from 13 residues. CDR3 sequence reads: CASIAGGHNEQFF. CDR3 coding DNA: TGTGCCAGTATAGCGGGAGGACACAATGAGCAGTTCTTC.

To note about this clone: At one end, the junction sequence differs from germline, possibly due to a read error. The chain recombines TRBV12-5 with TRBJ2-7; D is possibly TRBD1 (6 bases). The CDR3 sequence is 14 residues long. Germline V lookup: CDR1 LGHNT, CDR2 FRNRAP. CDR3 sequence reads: CAGGLGPQGSEQYF. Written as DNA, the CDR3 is TGTGCTGGTGGTTTGGGGCCACAGGGCTCCGAGCAGTACTTC.

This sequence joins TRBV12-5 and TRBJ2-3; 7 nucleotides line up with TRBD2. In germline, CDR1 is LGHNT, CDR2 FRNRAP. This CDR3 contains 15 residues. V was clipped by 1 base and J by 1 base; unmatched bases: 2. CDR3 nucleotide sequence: TGTGCTAGTGGTTTGGAGCGGGGCCGCACAGATACGCAGTATTTT. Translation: CASGLERGRTDTQYF.

The CDR3 nucleotides read TGTGCCAGCAGTTCCCTAGGAGGGCAGTTCTTC. Translated: CASSSLGGQFF. The V call is TRBV6-5, the J call TRBJ2-1, with D possibly being TRBD2 (5 bases). Germline V lookup: CDR1 MNHEY, CDR2 SVGAGI. With 4 bases removed from V and 12 bases from J, the gap between germline ends came to 10 bases. The CDR3 is 11 amino acids.

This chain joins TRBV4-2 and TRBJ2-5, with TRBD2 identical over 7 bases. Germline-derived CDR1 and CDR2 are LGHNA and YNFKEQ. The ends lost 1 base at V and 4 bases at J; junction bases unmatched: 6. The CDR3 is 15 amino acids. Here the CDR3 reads CASSQVEGGRETQYF. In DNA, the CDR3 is TGTGCCAGCAGCCAAGTCGAGGGAGGGCGAGAGACCCAGTACTTC.

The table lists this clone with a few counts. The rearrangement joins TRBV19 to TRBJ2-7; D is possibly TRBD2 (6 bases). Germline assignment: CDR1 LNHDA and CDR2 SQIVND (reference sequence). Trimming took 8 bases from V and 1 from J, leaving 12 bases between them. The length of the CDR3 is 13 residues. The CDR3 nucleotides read TGTGCCAGTTCTTCCGGGAGTTCCTACGAGCAGTACTTC. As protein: CASSSGSSYEQYF.

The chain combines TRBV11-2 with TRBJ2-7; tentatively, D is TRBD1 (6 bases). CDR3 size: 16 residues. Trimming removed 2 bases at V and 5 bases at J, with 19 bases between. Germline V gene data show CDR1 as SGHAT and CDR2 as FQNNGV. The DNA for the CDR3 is TGTGCCAGCAGCTTAATCTTGGCCGCAGGGGTGAACGAGCAGTACTTC. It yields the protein CASSLILAAGVNEQYF.

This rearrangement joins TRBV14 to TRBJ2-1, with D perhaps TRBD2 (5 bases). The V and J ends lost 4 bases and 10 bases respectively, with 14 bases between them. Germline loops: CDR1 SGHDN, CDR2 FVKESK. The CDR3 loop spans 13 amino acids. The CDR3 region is CASSPLPRREQFF. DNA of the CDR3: TGTGCCAGCAGCCCCCTTCCAAGGAGGGAGCAGTTCTTC.

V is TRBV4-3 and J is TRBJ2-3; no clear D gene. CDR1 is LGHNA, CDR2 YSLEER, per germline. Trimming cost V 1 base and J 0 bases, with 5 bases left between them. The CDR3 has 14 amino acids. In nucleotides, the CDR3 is TGCGCCAGCAGCCAAGCTGTGAGCACAGATACGCAGTATTTT. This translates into CASSQAVSTDTQYF.

The CDR3 reads CASSMRAGPDQPQHF. Here the CDR3 DNA reads TGTGCCAGTAGTATGCGGGCAGGTCCCGATCAGCCCCAGCATTTT. This chain links TRBV19 with TRBJ1-5; unclear D gene. V shed 3 bases and J shed 5 bases, with 14 bases lying between them. CDR1 and CDR2 (germline): LNHDA, SQIVND (reference sequence). This CDR3 contains 15 residues.

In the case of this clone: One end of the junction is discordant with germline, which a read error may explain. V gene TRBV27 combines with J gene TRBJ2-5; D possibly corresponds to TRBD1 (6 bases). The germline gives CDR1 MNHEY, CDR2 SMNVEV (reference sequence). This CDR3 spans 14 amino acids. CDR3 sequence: CAGSRDRLLRTQYF. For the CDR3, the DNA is TGTGCCGGCAGCCGAGACAGGCTCCTGAGGACCCAGTACTTC.

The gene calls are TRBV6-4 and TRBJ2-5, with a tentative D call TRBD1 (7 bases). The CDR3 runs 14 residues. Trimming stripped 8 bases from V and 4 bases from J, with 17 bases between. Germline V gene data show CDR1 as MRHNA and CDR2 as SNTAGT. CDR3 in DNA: TGTGCCAGCGAGTGGCAGGGGGACTTAGAGACCCAGTACTTC. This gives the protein CASEWQGDLETQYF.

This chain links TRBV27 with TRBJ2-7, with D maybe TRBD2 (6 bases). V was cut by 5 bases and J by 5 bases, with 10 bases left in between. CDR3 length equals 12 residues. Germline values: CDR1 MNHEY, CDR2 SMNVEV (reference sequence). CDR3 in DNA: TGTGCCAGCAGTCCCGGGGGACACGAGCAGTACTTC. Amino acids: CASSPGGHEQYF.

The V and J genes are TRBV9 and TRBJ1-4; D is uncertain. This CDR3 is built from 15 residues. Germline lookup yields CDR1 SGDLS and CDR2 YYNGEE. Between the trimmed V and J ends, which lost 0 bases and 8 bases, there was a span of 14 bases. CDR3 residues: CASSVEAGLWEKLFF. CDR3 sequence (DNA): TGTGCCAGCAGCGTAGAGGCGGGGTTATGGGAAAAACTGTTTTTT.

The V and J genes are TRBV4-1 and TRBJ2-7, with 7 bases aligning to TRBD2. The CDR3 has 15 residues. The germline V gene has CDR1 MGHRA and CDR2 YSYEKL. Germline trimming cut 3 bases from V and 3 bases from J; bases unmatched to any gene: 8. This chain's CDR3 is CASSHRGSEYYEQYF. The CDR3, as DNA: TGCGCCAGCAGCCATCGCGGGAGCGAATACTACGAGCAGTACTTC.

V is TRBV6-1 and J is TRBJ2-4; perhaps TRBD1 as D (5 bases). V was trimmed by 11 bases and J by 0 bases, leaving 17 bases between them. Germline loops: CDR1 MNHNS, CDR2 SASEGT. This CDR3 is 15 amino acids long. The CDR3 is CAGADSSLAKNIQYF. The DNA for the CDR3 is TGTGCCGGAGCCGACAGCTCACTAGCCAAAAACATTCAGTACTTC.